The source of this T cell receptor beta chain is a study of T cell responses to AZD1222 COVID-19 vaccine (dated by TCRdb to the early 2020s). About the investigation overall: Because spike-specific TCR depth and breadth did not differ between the two schedules, AZD1222 recipients who got a second dose at roughly 4 weeks were pooled with those who got a second dose at roughly 12 weeks. TCR sequencing was performed for roughly 240 trial participants, of whom around 210 were given two doses of AZD1222 and some 25 were given two doses of MenACWY control vaccine. Trial participants were enrolled by age into subgroups of 18-55, 56-69 and 70-plus years, and around 140, 26 and 57 TCR-sequenced participants, respectively, were included in these subgroups. Overall study outcomes, separate from this receptor: Because no day 14 peak-response samples were available, repertoires were characterized only after the peak T cell response. CD4 TCRs associated with the vaccine covered the entire spike protein, and the dominant responses were in regions 160-218 and 743-854. Participants were mostly white British and included more females than males, and it was suggested by the authors that clonal diversity may have been underestimated. Reportedly, close to half of the unique spike-specific TCRs recognized epitopes lying outside the regions that are mutated in the B.1.351 and B.1.1.7 variants. Spike-specific TCR breadth and depth rose significantly after two AZD1222 doses compared with day 0 and with MenACWY recipients. Only six or seven AZD1222 recipients were SARS-CoV-2 seropositive at baseline, limiting conclusions about previously exposed vaccinees. In the small 56-69-year group, the increase in depth fell short of significance, most likely because of low power.

What the time point label conveys for this sample: baseline before first vaccination. Samples from vaccinated people were obtained from the UK trials COV001 and COV002, which included a single-blind randomized controlled phase 2/3 trial of AZD1222 (ChAdOx1 nCoV-19) in healthy adults. For TCRbeta chain sequencing, PBMC samples were collected from trial participants at day 0 and at day 28 after the second dose. As to this clone: Its target antigen remains unknown. Base qualities are not at hand, and no much larger clone is one base apart.

From its cysteine to its phenylalanine, the CDR3 spans 16 amino acids. Left in the record is the CDR3 DNA by itself, 48 bases read in frame from the first base. The junction shows trimming of 4 bases on V and 2 bases on J, plus 15 bases between the germline ends. Reading the germline V gene gives CDR1 SGHTA and CDR2 FQGNSA. The CDR3 regions of human TCRbeta chains were subjected to immunosequencing. As for the authors' bioinformatics: TCRs in the repertoires were compared against a reference library of SARS-CoV-2-specific TCRs that had been generated with the MIRA antigen-specificity platform. Breadth was defined as the fraction of unique TCRs that were SARS-CoV-2-associated. Depth was defined as the fraction of total T cells that were SARS-CoV-2-associated. Each spike-specific TCR was assigned to its reactive spike region and to a CD4 or CD8 class using the MIRA data. Log10-transformed breadth and depth values were compared by one-way ANOVA with Sidak's multiple comparisons tests. In its TCRdb copy, this immuneACCESS table keeps in-frame sequences only and misses some clones. Where compared with another copy, unresolved V genes explain less than half of these, and the others have no known cause. The V and J calls and the clone size are those of that table, but D and trimming were determined from the DNA. This sample holds tens of thousands of clones; about 92% were observed only once. Of the sample, around 3% falls within the top ten clones.

The source was peripheral blood, collected on day 0 of AZD1222 vaccination. This receptor was identified in an adult in good health. The V and J genes are TRBV7-2 and TRBJ1-3; D gene: possibly TRBD1, on 6 matching bases. The CDR3 in this case is CASSSRTDPAGNTIYF. The DNA reads TGTGCCAGCAGCTCCCGGACAGACCCAGCTGGAAACACCATATATTTT.